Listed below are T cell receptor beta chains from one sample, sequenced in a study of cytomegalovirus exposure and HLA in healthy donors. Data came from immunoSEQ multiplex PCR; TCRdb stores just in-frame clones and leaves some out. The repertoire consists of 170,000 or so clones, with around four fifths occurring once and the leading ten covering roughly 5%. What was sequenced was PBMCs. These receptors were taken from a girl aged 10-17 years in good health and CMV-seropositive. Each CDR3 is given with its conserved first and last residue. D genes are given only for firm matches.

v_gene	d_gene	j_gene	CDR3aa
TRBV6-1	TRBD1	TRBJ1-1	CASSSLQGAYTEAFF
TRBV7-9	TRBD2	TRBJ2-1	CAHGLAEPNEQFF
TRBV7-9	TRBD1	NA	CASSLDRGFYEQYF
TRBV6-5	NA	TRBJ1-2	CASTPRRGRGGYTF
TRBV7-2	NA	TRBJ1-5	CASSFQGSRNQPQHF
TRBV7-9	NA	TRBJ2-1	CASIPPGAVFSYNEQFF
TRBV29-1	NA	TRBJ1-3	CSVLTGDRNTIYF
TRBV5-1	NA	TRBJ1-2	CASSLSQGEGGYTF
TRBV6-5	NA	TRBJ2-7	CASSSNYEQYF
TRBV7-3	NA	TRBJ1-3	CASSPDSRGNTIYF
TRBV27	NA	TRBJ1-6	CASSLMGHNSPLHF
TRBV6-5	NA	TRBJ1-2	CASSAGRAVYGYTF
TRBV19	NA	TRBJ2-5	CASSIVVGGIETQYF
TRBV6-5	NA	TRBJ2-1	CASSYSNRDTIEQFF
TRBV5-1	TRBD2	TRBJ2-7	CASSFNSGGRYEQYF
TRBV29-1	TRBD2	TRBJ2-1	CSVEVSGGAYEQFF
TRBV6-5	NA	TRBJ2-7	CASSINTEQYF
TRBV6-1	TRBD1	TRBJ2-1	CASSHRGPNEQFF
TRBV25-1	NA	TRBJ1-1	CASSELNTEAFF
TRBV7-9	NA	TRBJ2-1	CASSLGRGSINEQFF
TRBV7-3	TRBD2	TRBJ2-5	CASSVQGSGVETQYF
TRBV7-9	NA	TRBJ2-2	CASSGNGTGELFF
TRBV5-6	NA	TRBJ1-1	CASSLMRPNTEAFF
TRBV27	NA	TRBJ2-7	CASSREDSAKYEQYF
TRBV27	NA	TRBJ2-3	CASSPMVAANTDTQYF
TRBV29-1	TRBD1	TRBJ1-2	CSVFGTGINYGYTF
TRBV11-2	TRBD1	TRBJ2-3	CASSLPTGGSTDTQYF
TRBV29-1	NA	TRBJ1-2	CSVEERTENYGYTF
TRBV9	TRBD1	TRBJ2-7	CASSGDRGHNEQYF
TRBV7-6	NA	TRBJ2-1	CASSSSLGSYNEQFF
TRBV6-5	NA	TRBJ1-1	CASTLNRDTEAFF
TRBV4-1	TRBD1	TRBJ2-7	CASSQEGQPTYEQYF
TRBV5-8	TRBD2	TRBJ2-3	CASSLSGGDTQYF
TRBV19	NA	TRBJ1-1	CASSIQLNTEAFF
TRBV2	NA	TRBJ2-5	CASSTTFQETQYF
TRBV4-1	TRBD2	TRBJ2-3	CASSQEGGVADTQYF
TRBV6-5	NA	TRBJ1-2	CASSTDTGSYGYTF
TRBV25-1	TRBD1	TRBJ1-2	CASSAQGTGLYGYTF
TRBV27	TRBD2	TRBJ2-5	CASSLHAGGKETQYF
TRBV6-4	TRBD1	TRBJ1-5	CASSYKGQGNQPQHF
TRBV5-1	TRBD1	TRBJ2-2	CASSLTSGGTGELFF
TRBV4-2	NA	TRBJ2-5	CASSPVERTAQYF
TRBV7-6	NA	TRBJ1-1	CASSTWRGQRTEAFF
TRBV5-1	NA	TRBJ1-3	CASSLGDSGNTIYF
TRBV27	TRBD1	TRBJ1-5	CASSLKGTGVNQPQHF
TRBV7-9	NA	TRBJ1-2	CASSSGPKQGHYGYTF
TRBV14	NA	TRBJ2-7	CASSPARSGEQYF
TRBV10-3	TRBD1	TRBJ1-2	CAIKTGASSNYGYTF
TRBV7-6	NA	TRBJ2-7	CASSLIAGLNYEQYF
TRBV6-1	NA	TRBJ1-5	CASRRGQTWGQPQHF
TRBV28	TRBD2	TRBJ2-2	CASSKTSAATGELFF
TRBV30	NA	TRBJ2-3	CAWSVLFGQGVDTQYF
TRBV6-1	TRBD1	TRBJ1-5	CASSAGQVSNQPQHF
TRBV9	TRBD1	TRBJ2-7	CASSVGQGATYEQYF
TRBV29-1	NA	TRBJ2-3	CSVGRRGRTDTQYF
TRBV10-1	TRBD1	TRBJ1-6	CASSDSGQGISPLHF
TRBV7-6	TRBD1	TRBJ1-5	CASSRGQYLTLNQPQHF
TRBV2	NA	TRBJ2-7	CAIGPAAYEQYF
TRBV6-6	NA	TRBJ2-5	CASRDYETQYF
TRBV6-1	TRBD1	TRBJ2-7	CASTKDRGFSSEQYF